This T cell receptor (beta chain) appears in the sequencing data of a study of blood T cell repertoires in COVID-19. Study details: From the United States, Italy and Spain came samples of acute and convalescent COVID-19.

Everyone who took part was roughly 18 to 89 years old, and they came from about two dozen US areas. Symptom resolution, clearance, or two negative PCRs marked donors in Cohort 3 as recovered. Libraries were prepared by immunoSEQ multiplex PCR; TCRdb keeps only in-frame clonotypes and omits some of them. The table lists a few hundred thousand clones, around 89% of them singletons. Germline CDR1 and CDR2: MNHNY and SVGAGI (reference sequence). V was shortened by 1 base and J by 2 bases, with 9 bases between the two germline ends. The length of the CDR3 is 14 residues. The chain couples TRBV6-6 to TRBJ2-7, with D uncertain. The TCR originated in a man younger than 45 who had recovered from COVID-19. Material: PBMCs or T cells enriched from blood (not recorded which). The DNA for the CDR3 is TGTGCCAGCAGTTACTTAGACACCACCTACGAGCAGTACTTC. This encodes CASSYLDTTYEQYF.